The 17 T cell receptor beta chains reported below all come from one sample, sequenced in a study of T cell changes during pregnancy in multiple sclerosis. The table came from immunoSEQ multiplex PCR; TCRdb's copy has only in-frame clones and leaves some out. The sample contains around 57,000 clones, 85% to 95% of which appear only once. This specimen consisted of CD4+ T cells from peripheral blood mononuclear cells, obtained in the third trimester of pregnancy. The origin of the receptors is a female donor with multiple sclerosis, enrolled in a pregnancy study.

This clone appeared once. This chain connects TRBV7-2 to TRBJ1-1; D is undetermined. CDR1 SGHTA and CDR2 FQGNSA come from the germline V gene. The V end lost 3 bases, the J end lost 0 bases, and 8 bases lay between the germline ends. This CDR3 spans 14 amino acids. The chain's CDR3 is CASSFNSMNTEAFF. The CDR3 DNA is TGTGCCAGCAGCTTTAACAGCATGAACACTGAAGCTTTCTTT. Combining the CDR3 with reference TRBV7-2 and TRBJ1-1 gives the whole variable domain GAGVSQSPSNKVTEKGKDVELRCDPISGHTALYWYRQSLGQGLEFLIYFQGNSAPDKSGLPSDRFSAERTGGSVSTLTIQRTQQEDSAVYLCASSFNSMNTEAFFGQGTRLTVV.

The gene calls are TRBV5-1 and TRBJ2-3; TRBD2 agrees at 7 bases. CDR1 and CDR2 from the germline V gene are SGHRS and YFSETQ. V gave up 0 bases and J gave up 9 bases; unmatched junction bases: 16. The CDR3 has 17 amino acids. CDR3 sequence reads: CASSLDFRGDLGGTQYF. CDR3 bases: TGCGCCAGCAGCTTGGATTTCCGGGGGGACCTGGGAGGGACGCAGTATTTT.

The J gene is TRBJ2-7, the V gene TRBV7-2, with D perhaps matching TRBD1 (5 bases). Per the germline V gene, CDR1 is SGHTA and CDR2 is FQGNSA. The CDR3 loop spans 15 amino acids. Trimming took off 1 base at V and 4 bases at J, with 14 bases between the two ends. This CDR3 reads CASSLEGGQGYEQYF. In DNA, the CDR3 is TGTGCCAGCAGCTTAGAAGGTGGTCAGGGTTACGAGCAGTACTTC.

The chain has TRBV5-4 and TRBJ2-1, with 10 nucleotides matching TRBD1. CDR1 is SGHNT, CDR2 YYREEE, per germline (reference sequence). The V and J ends lost 0 bases and 1 base, in that order; junction bases with no gene match: 1. This CDR3 spans 16 amino acids. In nucleotides, the CDR3 is TGTGCCAGCAGCTTGGGGACAGGGGGTTCCTACAATGAGCAGTTCTTC. This codes for CASSLGTGGSYNEQFF.

This clone was seen only a few times. The V gene is TRBV19, the J gene TRBJ1-1; TRBD1 might be the D (5 bases). This CDR3 contains 13 residues. Trimming stripped 5 bases from V and 7 bases from J, with 14 bases between. Germline values: CDR1 LNHDA, CDR2 SQIVND (reference sequence). CDR3 sequence reads: CASSLRQTDEAFF. In nucleotides, the CDR3 is TGTGCCAGTAGTCTCAGACAGACGGATGAAGCTTTCTTT.

The gene calls are TRBV15 and TRBJ1-3; D perhaps matches TRBD1 (6 bases). V was clipped by 3 bases and J by 1 base, with 13 bases between them. This CDR3 is built from 16 residues. Germline CDR1 reads LNHNV; CDR2 reads YYDKDF (reference sequence). The CDR3 sequence is CATSSSIQGSGNTIYF. The CDR3 coding sequence is TGTGCCACCAGCAGCTCTATACAGGGTTCTGGAAACACCATATATTTT.

The chain joins TRBV5-1 to TRBJ2-7, with 10 bases lining up with TRBD1. CDR3 length equals 18 residues. The germline CDR1 and CDR2 sequences are SGHRS and YFSETQ. The junction had 14 bases not matched to a gene; V was cut back by 1 base and J by 4 bases. CDR3 loop: CASSLLSSGTGAHYEQYF. The CDR3 DNA reads TGCGCCAGCAGCTTGCTAAGCTCCGGGACAGGGGCGCATTACGAGCAGTACTTC.

The chain uses TRBV6-1 and TRBJ1-5; D remains unclear. Germline CDR1 and CDR2: MNHNS and SASEGT. Trimming pared 1 base from V and 7 bases from J, leaving 8 bases between. CDR3 size: 13 residues. The CDR3 DNA reads as TGTGCCAGCAGTGAAGTGCAGAACCAGCCCCAGCATTTT. Its protein is CASSEVQNQPQHF.

The chain is built from TRBV5-1 and TRBJ2-3, with 8 bases lining up with TRBD1. With 0 bases clipped from V and 2 bases from J, the junction kept 2 bases outside the gene matches. The germline V gene encodes CDR1 SGHRS and CDR2 YFSETQ. CDR3 length equals 15 residues. In DNA, the CDR3 is TGCGCCAGCAGCTTGGCAGGGGGCCTCACAGATACGCAGTATTTT. This translates into CASSLAGGLTDTQYF.

The rearrangement joins TRBV4-1 to TRBJ2-2; D is ambiguous. The CDR3 extends over 15 amino acids. CDR1 is MGHRA and CDR2 is YSYEKL in the germline V gene. V was trimmed by 0 bases and J by 8 bases, leaving 13 bases between them. The CDR3 region has the DNA TGCGCCAGCAGCCAAGATCGAACGCGTGGTGGGGAGCTGTTTTTT. It encodes CASSQDRTRGGELFF.

CDR3 region: CASSYSQGSYEQYF. The CDR3 DNA reads TGTGCCAGCAGTTACTCACAGGGCTCCTACGAGCAGTACTTC. The chain carries TRBV6-5 and TRBJ2-7, with D possibly matching TRBD1 (6 bases). CDR1 is MNHEY and CDR2 is SVGAGI in the germline V gene. Trimming stripped 0 bases from V and 0 bases from J, with 6 bases between. This CDR3 region has 14 residues.

This clone was detected only once. This chain connects TRBV27 to TRBJ1-2; D may be TRBD1 (5 bases). The CDR3 runs 12 residues. V dropped 2 bases and J dropped 8 bases, with 9 bases sitting between them. Per the germline V gene, CDR1 is MNHEY and CDR2 is SMNVEV (reference sequence). CDR3 region: CASSLAGLGYTF. In DNA form, the CDR3 reads TGTGCCAGCAGTTTAGCGGGGCTAGGCTACACCTTC.

This chain connects TRBV27 to TRBJ1-5; D may be TRBD1 (5 bases). Germline loops: CDR1 MNHEY, CDR2 SMNVEV (reference sequence). Trimming left V 5 bases short and J 4 bases short, with 9 bases between. The CDR3 loop spans 13 amino acids. The CDR3 nucleotides are TGTGCCAGCAGTCTGACAGTAAATCAGCCCCAGCATTTT. It codes for CASSLTVNQPQHF.

The CDR3 sequence: CASSYGLSYEQYF. The CDR3 coding sequence is TGTGCCAGCAGTTATGGGCTCTCCTACGAGCAGTACTTC. This chain joins TRBV2 and TRBJ2-7; D unresolved. CDR3 length equals 13 residues. Germline CDR1 is SNHLY and CDR2 is FYNNEI. The V end was cut by 5 bases, the J end by 0 bases, with 8 bases between. The full variable domain, completed using reference TRBV2 and TRBJ2-7, is EPEVTQTPSHQVTQMGQEVILRCVPISNHLYFYWYRQILGQKVEFLVSFYNNEISEKSEIFDDQFSVERPDGSNFTLKIRSTKLEDSAMYFCASSYGLSYEQYFGPGTRLTVT.

V usage is TRBV6-6 and J usage is TRBJ2-5; 7 nucleotides line up with TRBD2. The CDR3 covers 13 residues. Trimming cost V 7 bases and J 6 bases; bases outside gene matches: 8. Looked up from germline, CDR1 is MNHNY and CDR2 is SVGAGI (reference sequence). DNA for the CDR3: TGTGCCAGCAACCTGGGGGGGATGAAGACCCAGTACTTC. This translates into CASNLGGMKTQYF.

The chain uses TRBV18 and TRBJ1-2; TRBD1 is a possible D gene (6 bases). Per germline, CDR1 KGHSH and CDR2 LQKENI. The CDR3 length is 14 residues. V was trimmed by 2 bases and J by 4 bases, leaving 11 bases between them. CDR3 sequence: CASSPTGYSYGYTF. The DNA for the CDR3 is TGTGCCAGCTCACCAACAGGGTATTCCTATGGCTACACCTTC.

The chain recombines TRBV30 with TRBJ1-3, with TRBD1 as a possible D gene (5 bases). CDR1 and CDR2 (germline): GTSNPN, SVGIG (reference sequence). The CDR3 totals 14 residues. Trimming took off 3 bases at V and 4 bases at J, with 13 bases between the two ends. DNA of the CDR3: TGTGCCTGGAGACCAGGGCAAGGAGGAAACACCATATATTTT. Residues: CAWRPGQGGNTIYF.